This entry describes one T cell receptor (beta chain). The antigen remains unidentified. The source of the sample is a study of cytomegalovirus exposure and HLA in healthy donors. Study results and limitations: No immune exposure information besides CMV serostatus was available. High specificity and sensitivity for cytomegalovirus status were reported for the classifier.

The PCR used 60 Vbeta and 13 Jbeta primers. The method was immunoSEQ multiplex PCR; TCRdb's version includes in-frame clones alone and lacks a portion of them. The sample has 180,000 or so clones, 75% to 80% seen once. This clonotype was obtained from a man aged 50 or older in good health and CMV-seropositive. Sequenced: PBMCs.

CDR3 bases: TGTGCCGGAGCGCAGGGGACCCTCGCAGATACGCAGTATTTT. Its translation is CAGAQGTLADTQYF. V usage is TRBV6-1 and J usage is TRBJ2-3; possibly TRBD1 for D (6 bases). Looked up from germline, CDR1 is MNHNS and CDR2 is SASEGT. The CDR3 loop spans 14 amino acids. V dropped 11 bases and J dropped 4 bases, with 19 bases sitting between them.